This TCR beta chain appears in the sequencing data of a study of T cells in Graves' hyperthyroidism and ophthalmopathy. Across the whole study: Once the initial diagnosis was made, peripheral blood was obtained before any treatment.

This clonotype was seen ten or more times. The investigators amplified TCR beta CDR3 regions from RNA transcripts. HTBI primers were employed in a first-round RT-PCR of the TCR CDR3. TCRdb re-called the multiplex PCR reads with MiXCR, one entry per CDR3 protein. The sample lists roughly 280,000 distinct CDR3 sequences; approximately 17% were seen once. The germline CDR1 and CDR2 sequences are MNHNS and SASEGT. The CDR3 has 15 amino acids. V dropped 6 bases and J dropped 0 bases, with 12 bases sitting between them. This receptor was identified in an older woman with Graves' ophthalmopathy. The sample consisted of blood. The chain couples TRBV6-1 to TRBJ1-5, with D tentatively TRBD1 (5 bases). CDR3 in amino acids: CASSPRGYSNQPQHF. Written as DNA, the CDR3 is TGTGCCAGCAGCCCCCGGGGCTATAGCAATCAGCCCCAGCATTTT.